This T cell receptor (beta chain) was identified during a study of T cell repertoires in ileal Crohn's disease. Study details: At postoperative colonoscopy, neoterminal ileum biopsies were taken as M6. General study findings and limits: Active smokers at surgery had more clonal expansions than non-smokers.

Time point given: neoterminal ileum biopsy at postoperative endoscopy, about 6 months after surgery. As for this clone: Its antigen is as yet unknown.

Generated by immunoSEQ multiplex PCR, the TCRdb table keeps only in-frame clones and is missing some. The table has 3,500 to 5,000 clones, 75% to 85% seen once. The sequence came from an adult with Crohn's disease. The sample consisted of ileal tissue.

The CDR3 is CAWRNRGAHNEQFF. The CDR3 DNA reads as TGTGCCTGGAGAAACAGGGGGGCCCACAATGAGCAGTTCTTC. The V and J genes are TRBV30 and TRBJ2-1; 8 bases are a match to TRBD1. In germline, CDR1 is GTSNPN, CDR2 SVGIG (reference sequence). The CDR3 covers 14 residues. Trimming removed 3 bases from V and 5 bases from J; junction bases left unmatched: 6.